This passage covers 8 T cell receptor beta chains from one sample sequenced in a study of molecular identifiers for immune sequencing clone quantification. MiXCR, applied by TCRdb to the PCR reads, yields one record per CDR3 protein. The table shows a few hundred thousand distinct CDR3 sequences, with 24% occurring only once. The sequenced sample consisted of naive CD8+ T cells from blood, with Jurkat cell RNA spiked in. As for subset: FACS-sorted CD8+CD4-CCR7+CD45RA+ naive T cells. The origin of the receptors is a human donor in good health. Some libraries in this study had Jurkat cell RNA spiked in.

CDR3 sequence (DNA): TGTGCCAGCAGCCAAGATGGGGCAGGCACTGAAGCTTTCTTT. Encoded protein: CASSQDGAGTEAFF. This rearrangement joins TRBV3-1 to TRBJ1-1; the D gene is possibly TRBD1 (5 bases). Trimming removed 0 bases at V and 4 bases at J, with 9 bases between. Germline V gene lookup returns CDR1 LGHDT and CDR2 YNNKEL (reference sequence). This CDR3 spans 14 amino acids.

The sample holds many counts of this clonotype. This chain uses TRBV6-6 with TRBJ2-5; D unclear. CDR3 size: 18 residues. V gave up 1 base and J gave up 0 bases, with 18 bases separating them. The germline V gene has CDR1 MNHNY and CDR2 SVGAGI (reference sequence). Here the CDR3 reads CASSYYSPLQRYQETQYF. CDR3 coding DNA: TGTGCCAGCAGTTACTACTCCCCACTCCAACGGTACCAAGAGACCCAGTACTTC.

The chain has TRBV7-9 and TRBJ1-2; possible D gene TRBD1, 5 bases. The CDR3 is 14 residues long. V lost 1 base to trimming and J lost 6 bases, with 12 bases between them. Germline loops: CDR1 SEHNR, CDR2 FQNEAQ (reference sequence). The CDR3 DNA follows: TGTGCCAGCAGCTTAGGCCTCGACAGTCATGGCTACACCTTC. Amino acid sequence: CASSLGLDSHGYTF.

This clonotype was seen at least ten times. This sequence joins TRBV27 and TRBJ1-3, with a tentative D call TRBD1 (5 bases). This CDR3 region has 14 residues. Per germline, CDR1 MNHEY and CDR2 SMNVEV (reference sequence). V was pared by 5 bases and J by 2 bases, with 10 bases between. The CDR3 is CASSVRGAGNTIYF. The CDR3 nucleotides are TGTGCCAGCAGTGTTCGGGGGGCTGGAAACACCATATATTTT.

This clonotype was counted at least ten times. The chain combines TRBV7-2 with TRBJ2-7; 9 bases line up with TRBD1. Germline V gene lookup returns CDR1 SGHTA and CDR2 FQGNSA. The CDR3 spans 14 residues. The V gene end was trimmed by 5 bases and the J gene end by 3 bases; junction bases not matched to a gene: 5. The CDR3 DNA follows: TGTGCCAGCAGCCCAGGGACAGGGTACTACGAGCAGTACTTC. Its protein is CASSPGTGYYEQYF.

The chain carries TRBV28 and TRBJ2-7; D possibly matches TRBD1 or TRBD2 (5 bases each). The CDR3 consists of 14 residues. The V and J ends lost 2 bases and 6 bases respectively, with 14 bases between them. Per germline, CDR1 MDHEN and CDR2 SYDVKM. CDR3 DNA sequence: TGTGCCAGCAGTTTACGGGACGGATACTGCGAGCAGTACTTC. This codes for CASSLRDGYCEQYF. Together with reference TRBV28 and TRBJ2-7, the CDR3 gives the full variable domain: DVKVTQSSRYLVKRTGEKVFLECVQDMDHENMFWYRQDPGLGLRLIYFSYDVKMKEKGDIPEGYSVSREKKERFSLILESASTNQTSMYLCASSLRDGYCEQYFGPGTRLTVT.

The gene calls are TRBV6-6 and TRBJ2-5; TRBD1 might be the D (5 bases). This CDR3 is built from 14 residues. Germline-derived CDR1 and CDR2 are MNHNY and SVGAGI (reference sequence). The ends were cut back, 6 bases at V and 4 bases at J, with 15 bases in the middle. In nucleotides, the CDR3 is TGTGCCAGCAGCCTGGGGATTGGGGCAGAGACCCAGTACTTC. Protein: CASSLGIGAETQYF.

Many counts were recorded for this clonotype. V and J are TRBV5-4 and TRBJ1-3, with 7 positions matching TRBD1. The CDR3 is 15 amino acids. The J segment lost 4 bases and the V segment lost 4 bases, leaving 8 bases of the junction unmatched. The V gene's germline CDR1 is SGHNT and CDR2 YYREEE (reference sequence). CDR3 region: CASSLRGGAGNTIYF. CDR3 nucleotides: TGTGCCAGCAGCCTCCGAGGGGGCGCAGGAAACACCATATATTTT.